The 27 T cell receptor beta chains below all came from one sample that was sequenced in a study of Ad26.COV2.S vaccination and SARS-CoV-2 variants. The assay was immunoSEQ multiplex PCR, and TCRdb's table has in-frame clones only and misses some. The sample contains about 400,000 clones, about 89% of which appear only once. Documented treatment: approximately 18 received Ad26.COV2.S at low or high dose, single or two shots; 5 received placebo; per-sample allocation not given. On day 63 after the first injection, vaccine and placebo recipients gave samples. The material sequenced was peripheral blood, taken in a trial of Ad26.COV2.S vaccine versus placebo. These receptors were collected from a person between 18 and 59 years old who received the Ad26.COV2.S COVID-19 vaccine or a placebo.

The rearrangement uses TRBV11-3 and TRBJ1-1; maybe TRBD1 (5 bases). The CDR3 is 13 amino acids. V gave up 7 bases and J gave up 6 bases, with 15 bases separating them. Germline loops: CDR1 SGHNT, CDR2 YENEEA. This CDR3 reads CASKNRFWAEAFF. The CDR3 bases are TGTGCCAGCAAAAACAGGTTTTGGGCTGAAGCTTTCTTT.

Concerning this clone itself: It is unclear where the CDR3 begins or ends on the DNA, so no DNA is shown, and the CDR3 is as TCRdb lists it. The same CDR3 also results from other DNA sequences found in this sample. The chain links TRBV27 to TRBJ2-7; the table gives TRBD2 as D, unverified against the DNA. The CDR3 extends over 11 residues, inclusive of both ends. The germline gives CDR1 MNHEY, CDR2 SMNVEV (reference sequence). CDR3: CASSSSYEQYF.

Only one count was recorded for this clone. This chain links TRBV2 with TRBJ1-5; possible D gene TRBD1, 5 bases. The CDR3 spans 13 residues. V lost 11 bases and J lost 1, with 12 bases in between. Germline CDR1 and CDR2: SNHLY and FYNNEI. CDR3 sequence (DNA): TGTGCCTGTCGCCGGGACAGCAATCAGCCCCAGCATTTT. Its translation: CACRRDSNQPQHF.

This sequence joins TRBV5-4 and TRBJ2-7, with 7 bases lining up with TRBD2. With V trimmed by 4 bases and J by 3 bases, 16 bases remained unmatched. This CDR3 is 17 amino acids long. Germline V gives CDR1 SGHNT, CDR2 YYREEE (reference sequence). Here the CDR3 DNA reads TGTGCCAGCAGCCCTGCGGTTAAGGCGGGAGCCTTCTACGAGCAGTACTTC. It codes for CASSPAVKAGAFYEQYF.

This clone has a single count. The gene calls are TRBV6-1 and TRBJ2-6; TRBD1 matches 7 bases. CDR1 and CDR2 from the germline V gene are MNHNS and SASEGT. The J segment lost 4 bases and the V segment lost 6 bases, leaving 6 bases of the junction unmatched. This CDR3 is 15 amino acids long. The CDR3: CASSRQGPGANVLTF. The CDR3, as DNA: TGTGCCAGCAGCCGACAGGGACCCGGGGCCAACGTCCTGACTTTC.

The chain links TRBV2 to TRBJ1-2; 9 nucleotides match TRBD1. The germline V gene has CDR1 SNHLY and CDR2 FYNNEI. V was pared by 2 bases and J by 4 bases, with 5 bases of the junction left unmatched. This CDR3 spans 15 amino acids. The CDR3 region has the DNA TGTGCCAGCAGTGAAATAGGGACAGGGACCTATGGCTACACCTTC. The encoded protein is CASSEIGTGTYGYTF.

V gene TRBV24-1 combines with J gene TRBJ2-5, with a weak D call TRBD2 (6 bases). The length of the CDR3 is 16 residues. V lost 3 bases and J 5 bases, leaving 18 bases between the germline ends. The V gene's germline CDR1 is KGHDR and CDR2 SFDVKD. This CDR3 is CATSDRGKGSLETQYF. For the CDR3, the DNA is TGTGCCACCAGTGATCGGGGGAAGGGGTCTCTGGAGACCCAGTACTTC.

The J gene is TRBJ1-5, the V gene TRBV19; a possible D gene is TRBD1 (6 bases). Germline CDR1 reads LNHDA; CDR2 reads SQIVND (reference sequence). Trimming cost V 2 bases and J 0 bases, with 14 bases left between them. The CDR3 loop spans 17 amino acids. The CDR3 nucleotides read TGTGCCAGTAGTATATGGGGAGGGGGAAATAGCAATCAGCCCCAGCATTTT. Residues: CASSIWGGGNSNQPQHF.

There are a few counts of this clone. The same CDR3 is also encoded by other DNA sequences in this sample. The rearrangement uses TRBV5-4 and TRBJ1-1; perhaps TRBD1 as D (5 bases). Between the trimmed V and J ends, which lost 0 bases and 0 bases, there was a span of 6 bases. Germline-derived CDR1 and CDR2 are SGHNT and YYREEE (reference sequence). The CDR3 spans 14 residues. The CDR3 protein is CASSLGGLNTEAFF. CDR3 DNA sequence: TGTGCCAGCAGCTTGGGGGGACTGAACACTGAAGCTTTCTTT.

On this clone: The same CDR3 also results from other DNA sequences found in this sample. Here the CDR3 DNA reads TGTGCCAGCAGTTTGAGCGGGAGCTCCTACGAGCAGTACTTC. Its translation: CASSLSGSSYEQYF. The chain uses TRBV27 and TRBJ2-7, with 8 positions matching TRBD2. Losses at the gene ends were 3 bases for V and 0 bases for J; bases not matched to a gene: 1. The germline gives CDR1 MNHEY, CDR2 SMNVEV (reference sequence). The CDR3 has 14 residues.

The chain recombines TRBV3-1 (or the pseudogene TRBV3-2) with TRBJ2-1, with 11 bases fitting TRBD2. V lost 2 bases, J lost 15 bases, and 9 bases stayed unmatched. CDR1 and CDR2 from the germline V gene are LGHDT and YNNKEL (reference sequence). This CDR3 comprises 14 residues. The CDR3 loop is CASSQTSGSNARFF. CDR3 bases: TGTGCCAGCAGCCAAACTAGCGGGAGTAACGCTAGGTTCTTC.

The chain has TRBV11-2 and TRBJ2-5, with 7 bases matching TRBD1. CDR1 is SGHAT, CDR2 FQNNGV, per germline. The CDR3 length is 15 residues. J gave up 6 bases and V 1 base, and 8 bases lay outside the gene matches. CDR3 region: CASSLGQGELQTQYF. As DNA, the CDR3 is TGTGCCAGCAGCTTAGGACAGGGCGAACTCCAGACCCAGTACTTC.

In its sample, this clone was seen a few times. The J gene is TRBJ2-2, the V gene TRBV18, with a possible D match to TRBD2 (6 bases). V lost 3 bases to trimming and J lost 6 bases, with 8 bases between them. This CDR3 has 13 amino acids. Germline lookup yields CDR1 KGHSH and CDR2 LQKENI. The CDR3 DNA reads TGTGCCAGCTCACCTGCGGGACCCGGGGAGCTGTTTTTT. Its protein is CASSPAGPGELFF.

The V call is TRBV21-1, the J call TRBJ1-1; the D call of TRBD1 is as the table states it, not checked on the DNA. TRBV21-1 is deemed a pseudogene. The CDR3 covers 14 residues. In DNA, the CDR3 is TGTGCCAGGCTCTCGGGGACAATGAACACTGAAGCTTTCTTT. This sequence encodes CARLSGTMNTEAFF.

This clone was detected only once. The V call is TRBV6-6, the J call TRBJ1-1; possible D gene TRBD1, 6 bases. V was trimmed by 2 bases and J by 4 bases, leaving 14 bases between them. Germline-derived CDR1 and CDR2 are MNHNY and SVGAGI (reference sequence). This CDR3 spans 15 amino acids. For the CDR3, the DNA is TGTGCCAGCAGTTACCCTACACGGGGGGCCACTGAAGCTTTCTTT. It codes for CASSYPTRGATEAFF.

The V gene is TRBV6-5, the J gene TRBJ1-5; D ambiguous. This CDR3 is 13 amino acids long. Germline CDR1 is MNHEY and CDR2 is SVGAGI. The V end lost 2 bases, the J end lost 4 bases, and 6 bases lay between the germline ends. The CDR3 loop reads CASSYGKNQPQHF. DNA of the CDR3: TGTGCCAGCAGTTACGGTAAAAATCAGCCCCAGCATTTT.

The CDR3 DNA follows: TGTGCCAGCAGCTTAGCGCAACTAGCTGGGGATGAGCAGTTCTTC. This gives the protein CASSLAQLAGDEQFF. The J gene is TRBJ2-1, the V gene TRBV7-2; TRBD2 is a possible D gene (6 bases). Trimming pared 0 bases from V and 8 bases from J, leaving 14 bases between. The germline V gene has CDR1 SGHTA and CDR2 FQGNSA. This CDR3 comprises 15 residues. Filled out from reference TRBV7-2 and TRBJ2-1, the complete variable domain reads GAGVSQSPSNKVTEKGKDVELRCDPISGHTALYWYRQSLGQGLEFLIYFQGNSAPDKSGLPSDRFSAERTGGSVSTLTIQRTQQEDSAVYLCASSLAQLAGDEQFFGPGTRLTVL.

This clone has a handful of counts. The V call is TRBV4-1, the J call TRBJ1-4; D call uncertain. V was shortened by 0 bases and J by 0 bases, with 14 bases between the two germline ends. There are 18 residues in the CDR3. Germline V lookup: CDR1 MGHRA, CDR2 YSYEKL. The CDR3 region is CASSQESAVLSTNEKLFF. Written as DNA, the CDR3 is TGCGCCAGCAGCCAAGAGTCGGCGGTACTTTCAACTAATGAAAAACTGTTTTTT.

The V and J genes are TRBV4-1 and TRBJ1-6, with D perhaps TRBD1 (5 bases). The CDR3 spans 14 residues. Germline assignment: CDR1 MGHRA and CDR2 YSYEKL. V lost 3 bases, J lost 5 bases, and 8 bases lay in between. CDR3 sequence reads: CASSHPDNNSPLHF. The CDR3, as DNA: TGCGCCAGCAGCCACCCGGACAATAATTCACCCCTCCACTTT.

This clone was recorded only once. V usage is TRBV3-1 (or the pseudogene TRBV3-2) and J usage is TRBJ2-3, with 9 positions matching TRBD2. Per the germline V gene, CDR1 is LGHDT and CDR2 is YNNKEL (reference sequence). This CDR3 region has 18 residues. V was pared by 2 bases and J by 4 bases, with 13 bases of the junction left unmatched. The DNA of the CDR3 is TGTGCCAGCAGCCAACGGGGAGGTAGCGGGAGAGTTTCAGATACGCAGTATTTT. It encodes CASSQRGGSGRVSDTQYF.

The CDR3 DNA reads TGTGCCAGCAGTTTAGGGGCGGGGATAGGGGGCTACACCTTC. Protein: CASSLGAGIGGYTF. This rearrangement joins TRBV27 to TRBJ1-2; perhaps TRBD1 as D (5 bases). Germline assignment: CDR1 MNHEY and CDR2 SMNVEV (reference sequence). V was shortened by 2 bases and J by 8 bases, with 15 bases between the two germline ends. The length of the CDR3 is 14 residues.

The V and J genes are TRBV19 and TRBJ2-5; 8 nucleotides agree with TRBD2. V trimming: 4 bases; J trimming: 4 bases; junction bases outside the gene matches: 8. Germline V gene data show CDR1 as LNHDA and CDR2 as SQIVND (reference sequence). The CDR3 contains 15 residues. In DNA form, the CDR3 reads TGTGCCAGTAGTACTTGGACGGGAGGGAGAGAGACCCAGTACTTC. It is translated as CASSTWTGGRETQYF.

This rearrangement joins TRBV9 to TRBJ2-1; D ambiguous. This CDR3 region has 13 residues. Deletions cut 2 bases from V and 7 bases from J, with 10 bases between. The germline gives CDR1 SGDLS, CDR2 YYNGEE. CDR3 amino acids: CASSVRGGNEQFF. The CDR3 bases are TGTGCCAGCAGCGTTCGAGGTGGTAATGAGCAGTTCTTC.

The V gene is TRBV6-2 or TRBV6-3, the J gene TRBJ2-5; 11 bases fit TRBD2. The CDR3 totals 15 residues. Germline V lookup: CDR1 MNHEY, CDR2 SVGEGT. J gave up 5 bases and V 4 bases, and 6 bases lay outside the gene matches. CDR3 in DNA: TGTGCCAGCAGTTCGCCGGGACTAGCGGTTGAGACCCAGTACTTC. The encoded protein is CASSSPGLAVETQYF.

This clone was recorded a few times. The chain is built from TRBV6-4 and TRBJ2-3; 7 bases line up with TRBD2. CDR3 length: 14 residues. V was pared by 2 bases and J by 3 bases, with 2 bases of the junction left unmatched. The V gene's germline CDR1 is MRHNA and CDR2 SNTAGT. CDR3 bases: TGTGCCAGCAGTGACGGGCGGGAGACAGATACGCAGTATTTT. Translation: CASSDGRETDTQYF.

In its sample, this clone was seen a few times. The CDR3 spells CASSQEKGLTLDLEGEKLFF. Written as DNA, the CDR3 is TGCGCCAGCAGCCAAGAGAAGGGCCTAACCTTGGACTTGGAGGGGGAAAAACTGTTTTTT. The chain carries TRBV4-1 and TRBJ1-4; D perhaps matches TRBD1 (5 bases). The V and J ends lost 0 bases and 8 bases respectively, with 28 bases between them. This CDR3 region has 20 residues. Germline CDR1 is MGHRA and CDR2 is YSYEKL.

This clone has just one count. The chain uses TRBV7-6 and TRBJ1-1; 11 positions match TRBD1. The CDR3 runs to 16 residues. Germline V lookup: CDR1 SGHVS, CDR2 FNYEAQ. V was pared by 1 base and J by 4 bases, with 5 bases of the junction left unmatched. Here the CDR3 DNA reads TGTGCCAGCAGCTTAGGGGGACAGGGGGTGGGCACTGAAGCTTTCTTT. Its translation: CASSLGGQGVGTEAFF.